The sequence of this TCR beta chain was determined in a study of beta chain features in type 1 diabetes. Study results and limitations: Across all four CD4+ subsets, people with type 1 diabetes showed modestly shorter TCRB CDR3s.

The investigators reverse transcribed all of the isolated RNA, so they sequenced expressed TCRB transcripts. Sequenced by immunoSEQ multiplex PCR; TCRdb stores in-frame clones only, minus some. In the table there are tens of thousands of clones, just under 50% of which are singletons. This CDR3 has 16 residues. Germline V gene lookup returns CDR1 LNHDA and CDR2 SQIVND (reference sequence). V lost 5 bases, J lost 3 bases, and 8 bases stayed unmatched. Isolation of CD4+ naive, central memory, regulatory and stem cell-like memory cells was achieved by sorting via CD45RO/CCR7/CD25/CD127/CD95/CD27. As concerns this clone: Antigen unknown.

Sequencing was performed on central memory CD4+ T cells from blood. The chain uses TRBV19 and TRBJ2-1, with 9 bases identical to TRBD2. The TCR comes from a man aged 25-40 years with type 1 diabetes. The CDR3 region has the DNA TGTGCCAGTAGTCCCTTAGCGGGAGTGGGCTACAATGAGCAGTTCTTC. Protein product: CASSPLAGVGYNEQFF.